One and the same sample provided the 26 T cell receptor beta chains below, sequenced in a study of blood T cell repertoires in COVID-19. Only in-frame clones appear in the TCRdb table, and some are missing; sequencing was by immunoSEQ multiplex PCR. The data contain roughly 70,000 clones, 76% of them seen just once; the ten biggest clones take up 14% to 15%. Sequences were obtained from peripheral blood. All receptors come from a man between 60 and 75 years old with COVID-19, enrolled during active disease.

The chain combines TRBV12-3 or TRBV12-4 with TRBJ1-1, with D tentatively TRBD1 (6 bases). The CDR3 consists of 12 residues. Trimming removed 7 bases at V and 8 bases at J, with 14 bases between. In nucleotides, the CDR3 is TGTGCCAGCACAACAATCGGGACAGAAGCTTTCTTT. Residues: CASTTIGTEAFF.

The V call is TRBV14, the J call TRBJ1-1; D unclear. The V gene lost 1 base and the J gene lost 7 bases, with 13 bases spanning the gap. The CDR3 sequence is 14 residues long. Germline CDR1 SGHDN, CDR2 FVKESK. This chain's CDR3 is CASSQGLGTGEAFF. CDR3 nucleotides: TGTGCCAGCAGCCAAGGGCTCGGAACGGGTGAAGCTTTCTTT.

The gene calls are TRBV19 and TRBJ1-2, with TRBD1 matching 8 bases. The germline CDR1 and CDR2 sequences are LNHDA and SQIVND (reference sequence). The V and J ends lost 6 bases and 4 bases, in that order; junction bases with no gene match: 7. The CDR3 has 14 residues. CDR3: CASSRQGNSYGYTF. The CDR3 coding sequence is TGTGCCAGTAGCCGACAGGGGAATAGCTATGGCTACACCTTC.

The rearrangement uses TRBV9 and TRBJ2-7; TRBD2 is a possible D gene (5 bases). V shed 0 bases and J shed 6 bases, with 7 bases lying between them. The CDR3 covers 12 residues. Germline lookup yields CDR1 SGDLS and CDR2 YYNGEE. Here the CDR3 reads CASSVELGEQYF. DNA for the CDR3: TGTGCCAGCAGCGTAGAACTAGGCGAGCAGTACTTC. The whole variable domain, remainder taken from reference TRBV9 and TRBJ2-7, is DSGVTQTPKHLITATGQRVTLRCSPRSGDLSVYWYQQSLDQGLQFLIQYYNGEERAKGNILERFSAQQFPDLHSELNLSSLELGDSALYFCASSVELGEQYFGPGTRLTVT.

This chain links TRBV10-3 with TRBJ2-3, with 8 nucleotides matching TRBD1. CDR3 length equals 14 residues. V was clipped by 10 bases and J by 1 base; unmatched bases: 7. Germline V gene data show CDR1 as ENHRY and CDR2 as SYGVKD. CDR3 nucleotide sequence: TGTGCCACCGAGGGGGGACAGGGCACAGATACGCAGTATTTT. Protein sequence: CATEGGQGTDTQYF.

There are a few counts of this clone. J is TRBJ1-1 and V is TRBV7-2; no clear D. The V end was cut by 2 bases, the J end by 2 bases, with 6 bases between. This CDR3 has 13 residues. Looked up from germline, CDR1 is SGHTA and CDR2 is FQGNSA. CDR3 amino acids: CASSLMANTEAFF. The CDR3 bases are TGTGCCAGCAGCTTAATGGCCAACACTGAAGCTTTCTTT.

The chain combines TRBV20-1 with TRBJ2-3; D ambiguous. Trimming shortened V by 5 bases and J by 6 bases, and 9 bases separated the two germline ends. The germline gives CDR1 DFQATT, CDR2 SNEGSKA (reference sequence). This CDR3 contains 11 residues. CDR3 loop: CSAVQRDTQYF. The CDR3 DNA sequence: TGCAGTGCTGTTCAGAGGGATACGCAGTATTTT.

The chain has TRBV15 and TRBJ2-7; 8 nucleotides align to TRBD1. Germline V gives CDR1 LNHNV, CDR2 YYDKDF (reference sequence). The CDR3 is made up of 16 amino acids. The ends lost 0 bases at V and 5 bases at J; junction bases unmatched: 9. As DNA, the CDR3 is TGTGCCACCAGCAGAGAGGGAACAGGGGGGATCCACGAGCAGTACTTC. The encoded protein is CATSREGTGGIHEQYF.

A few counts support this clone. The chain is built from TRBV5-1 and TRBJ2-1; 11 positions match TRBD2. The germline V gene has CDR1 SGHRS and CDR2 YFSETQ. CDR3 length equals 16 residues. V lost 2 bases to trimming and J lost 0 bases; unmatched junction nucleotides: 1. The CDR3 spells CASSFTSGSSYNEQFF. For the CDR3, the DNA is TGCGCCAGCAGCTTCACTAGCGGGAGCTCCTACAATGAGCAGTTCTTC.

This chain links TRBV18 with TRBJ2-7; weak D call: TRBD1 (7 bases). Germline lookup yields CDR1 KGHSH and CDR2 LQKENI. CDR3 size: 14 residues. V lost 3 bases and J lost 5, with 14 bases in between. This chain's CDR3 is CASSPAAGGNEQYF. The CDR3 DNA sequence: TGTGCCAGCTCACCTGCGGCAGGGGGGAACGAGCAGTACTTC. Supplemented by reference TRBV18 and TRBJ2-7, the full variable domain reads NAGVMQNPRHLVRRRGQEARLRCSPMKGHSHVYWYRQLPEEGLKFMVYLQKENIIDESGMPKERFSAEFPKEGPSILRIQQVVRGDSAAYFCASSPAAGGNEQYFGPGTRLTVT.

In DNA, the CDR3 is TGTGCTAGTGGTTCCGGGTTTCTTCAGCCCCAGCATTTT. Translated, it gives CASGSGFLQPQHF. This chain links TRBV12-5 with TRBJ1-5; D remains unclear. V lost 4 bases and J 6 bases, leaving 10 bases between the germline ends. Germline CDR1 LGHNT, CDR2 FRNRAP. This CDR3 is built from 13 residues.

The chain joins TRBV11-2 to TRBJ1-2; D unresolved. The CDR3 has 13 residues. The germline V gene has CDR1 SGHAT and CDR2 FQNNGV. V lost 0 bases and J 6 bases, leaving 8 bases between the germline ends. The CDR3 DNA is TGTGCCAGCAGCTTAGATCCCCGGGATGGCTACACCTTC. It codes for CASSLDPRDGYTF.

This chain joins TRBV15 and TRBJ2-5; 8 nucleotides agree with TRBD1. In germline, CDR1 is LNHNV, CDR2 YYDKDF (reference sequence). The length of the CDR3 is 16 residues. V lost 2 bases and J lost 1; bases outside the gene matches: 6. CDR3 sequence reads: CATSRRHGQGQETQYF. As DNA, the CDR3 is TGTGCCACCAGCAGACGACACGGACAGGGCCAAGAGACCCAGTACTTC.

CDR3 nucleotides: TGCAGTGCTAGTCCCAGTCCCTACGAGCAGTACTTC. It encodes CSASPSPYEQYF. V usage is TRBV20-1 and J usage is TRBJ2-7; D ambiguous. Germline CDR1 reads DFQATT; CDR2 reads SNEGSKA (reference sequence). The CDR3 contains 12 residues. The ends were cut back, 3 bases at V and 2 bases at J, with 8 bases in the middle.

This chain links TRBV4-2 with TRBJ2-1; 11 nucleotides align to TRBD2. With 4 bases clipped from V and 8 bases from J, the junction kept 16 bases outside the gene matches. The CDR3 totals 18 residues. Germline V gene sequence: CDR1 LGHNA, CDR2 YNFKEQ. The CDR3, as DNA: TGTGCCAGCAGCCCGGGGGCGCTAGCGGGGGGACTCAGGGATGAGCAGTTCTTC. The encoded protein is CASSPGALAGGLRDEQFF.

The V and J genes are TRBV2 and TRBJ2-1; 10 bases match TRBD1. CDR3 length equals 15 residues. Germline V gene data show CDR1 as SNHLY and CDR2 as FYNNEI. The V segment lost 6 bases and the J segment 7 bases; nucleotides outside the gene matches: 9. The CDR3 coding sequence is TGTGCCAGCAGCACCTGGGGGGACAGGGGAAATGAGCAGTTCTTC. Translation gives CASSTWGDRGNEQFF.

V and J are TRBV5-1 and TRBJ2-6; D perhaps matches TRBD1 (6 bases). Germline V gives CDR1 SGHRS, CDR2 YFSETQ. Trimming removed 2 bases at V and 0 bases at J, with 12 bases between. CDR3 length: 17 residues. The CDR3 DNA reads TGCGCCAGCAGCTTCGGACAGATTTACTCTGGGGCCAACGTCCTGACTTTC. It specifies CASSFGQIYSGANVLTF.

J is TRBJ1-2 and V is TRBV6-6, with 9 bases lining up with TRBD1. The CDR3 is made up of 15 amino acids. V was pared by 6 bases and J by 4 bases, with 9 bases of the junction left unmatched. Germline CDR1 MNHNY, CDR2 SVGAGI (reference sequence). The CDR3 nucleotides are TGTGCCAGCAGCCACCGGGACAGGGACCCCTATGGCTACACCTTC. It yields the protein CASSHRDRDPYGYTF.

The V call is TRBV29-1, the J call TRBJ2-1, with D perhaps TRBD2 (7 bases). Trimming pared 3 bases from V and 7 bases from J, leaving 10 bases between. This CDR3 has 12 residues. Germline loops: CDR1 SQVTM, CDR2 ANQGSEA. CDR3 amino acids: CSVEGGLNEQFF. CDR3 sequence (DNA): TGCAGCGTTGAGGGGGGGCTAAATGAGCAGTTCTTC.

The genes are TRBV6-6 and TRBJ2-1; TRBD2 matches 8 bases. The germline CDR1 and CDR2 sequences are MNHNY and SVGAGI (reference sequence). The CDR3 has 16 amino acids. The junction had 8 bases not matched to a gene; V was cut back by 5 bases and J by 2 bases. CDR3 nucleotide sequence: TGTGCCAGCAGTAACCACGGGGGGGAAACCTACAATGAGCAGTTCTTC. Translated: CASSNHGGETYNEQFF.

The DNA of the CDR3 is TGTGCCAGCAGGCGACCGGGACAGGGGGACAATCAGCCCCAGCATTTT. Translation: CASRRPGQGDNQPQHF. The chain employs TRBV28 and TRBJ1-5; 11 bases align to TRBD1. Germline CDR1 reads MDHEN; CDR2 reads SYDVKM. Unmatched junction bases numbered 7, after V lost 6 bases and J lost 3 bases. The CDR3 is 16 amino acids.

The chain is built from TRBV3-1 (or the pseudogene TRBV3-2) and TRBJ2-1, with D hard to call. The germline V and J ends were trimmed by 2 bases and 0 bases, with 8 bases remaining between them. The germline V gene has CDR1 LGHDT and CDR2 YNNKEL (reference sequence). This CDR3 region has 15 residues. Here the CDR3 reads CASSQWQSSYNEQFF. The CDR3 bases are TGTGCCAGCAGCCAATGGCAGTCCTCCTACAATGAGCAGTTCTTC.

The rearrangement uses TRBV4-1 and TRBJ1-2; no definite D call. The CDR3 contains 13 residues. The V end lost 3 bases, the J end lost 7 bases, and 12 bases lay between the germline ends. CDR1 and CDR2 (germline): MGHRA, YSYEKL. The CDR3 coding sequence is TGCGCCAGCAGCCAGACAATTAACGCTGGCTACACCTTC. Translated: CASSQTINAGYTF.

The chain joins TRBV11-2 to TRBJ2-7; 8 nucleotides agree with TRBD1. V lost 2 bases and J lost 5; bases outside the gene matches: 8. The V gene's germline CDR1 is SGHAT and CDR2 FQNNGV. This CDR3 region has 15 residues. The CDR3 is CASSLWGDRRDEQYF. CDR3 nucleotide sequence: TGTGCCAGCAGCTTATGGGGGGACAGGAGGGACGAGCAGTACTTC.

The J gene is TRBJ2-1, the V gene TRBV7-3, with 11 bases matching TRBD2. Unmatched junction bases numbered 5, after V lost 0 bases and J lost 10 bases. CDR3 length: 15 residues. Germline-derived CDR1 and CDR2 are SGHTA and FQGTGA. As DNA, the CDR3 is TGTGCCAGCAGCTTAACTAGCGGGAGGGCCGGCGAGCAGTTCTTC. Translating gives CASSLTSGRAGEQFF.

V is TRBV15 and J is TRBJ2-3; D ambiguous. The CDR3 spans 14 residues. With 3 bases removed from V and 5 bases from J, the gap between germline ends came to 12 bases. Per germline, CDR1 LNHNV and CDR2 YYDKDF (reference sequence). This CDR3 is CATSRHISRDTQYF. The CDR3 bases are TGTGCCACCAGCAGGCATATAAGTAGAGATACGCAGTATTTT.